These 20 T cell receptor beta chains originate from one sample sequenced in a study of blood T cell repertoires in COVID-19. Clones were read by immunoSEQ multiplex PCR, and TCRdb kept only the in-frame ones, dropping some. This sample has fewer than 300,000 clones, with around 88% found just once. The sequenced sample consisted of peripheral blood. The receptors derive from a man older than 75 with acute or convalescent COVID-19.

This rearrangement joins TRBV18 to TRBJ2-2, with 9 positions matching TRBD1. This CDR3 is built from 15 residues. V lost 2 bases and J lost 5; bases outside the gene matches: 3. Germline CDR1 reads KGHSH; CDR2 reads LQKENI. CDR3 amino acids: CASSPRGQGTGELFF. CDR3 nucleotide sequence: TGTGCCAGCTCACCAAGGGGACAGGGAACCGGGGAGCTGTTTTTT.

This chain joins TRBV28 and TRBJ1-3, with D maybe TRBD1 (6 bases). Per germline, CDR1 MDHEN and CDR2 SYDVKM. Trimming stripped 5 bases from V and 0 bases from J, with 14 bases between. The CDR3 consists of 16 residues. This chain's CDR3 is CASSLPGQVSGNTIYF. The CDR3 DNA sequence: TGTGCCAGCAGTCTCCCGGGACAAGTCTCTGGAAACACCATATATTTT.

The genes are TRBV28 and TRBJ1-1; 7 bases fit TRBD1. The CDR3 is 15 residues long. The germline V gene has CDR1 MDHEN and CDR2 SYDVKM. The junction had 12 bases not matched to a gene; V was cut back by 5 bases and J by 6 bases. In DNA, the CDR3 is TGTGCCAGCAGTATCCCCTCGACAGGGACCCCTGAAGCTTTCTTT. Protein: CASSIPSTGTPEAFF.

This chain joins TRBV5-6 and TRBJ2-1, with TRBD2 identical over 9 bases. The germline V gene has CDR1 SGHDT and CDR2 YYEEEE. With V trimmed by 2 bases and J by 6 bases, 6 bases remained unmatched. The CDR3 has 15 amino acids. The chain's CDR3 is CASSFRQTSGNEQFF. Here the CDR3 DNA reads TGTGCCAGCAGCTTCCGTCAGACTAGCGGCAATGAGCAGTTCTTC.

The chain uses TRBV6-5 and TRBJ1-2, with D perhaps matching TRBD1 (5 bases). The CDR3 is 12 residues long. The V end was cut by 4 bases, the J end by 4 bases, with 7 bases between. CDR1 is MNHEY and CDR2 is SVGAGI in the germline V gene. This CDR3 is CASSFGGYGYTF. As DNA, the CDR3 is TGTGCCAGCAGTTTCGGGGGCTATGGCTACACCTTC.

The gene calls are TRBV4-1 and TRBJ2-7, with 10 bases aligning to TRBD1. The CDR3 loop spans 15 amino acids. The J segment lost 4 bases and the V segment lost 5 bases, leaving 8 bases of the junction unmatched. Looked up from germline, CDR1 is MGHRA and CDR2 is YSYEKL. CDR3 residues: CASSNRDRGVYEQYF. CDR3 coding DNA: TGCGCCAGCAGCAACCGGGACAGGGGTGTTTACGAGCAGTACTTC.

The V and J genes are TRBV24-1 and TRBJ2-5, with D possibly matching TRBD2 (5 bases). Per the germline V gene, CDR1 is KGHDR and CDR2 is SFDVKD. The CDR3 loop spans 15 amino acids. The germline V and J ends were trimmed by 10 bases and 3 bases, with 20 bases remaining between them. CDR3 sequence: CATRIPGEWEETQYF. Here the CDR3 DNA reads TGTGCCACTCGCATTCCCGGGGAGTGGGAAGAGACCCAGTACTTC.

V and J are TRBV11-2 and TRBJ2-3; 10 nucleotides match TRBD2. V gave up 5 bases and J gave up 14 bases; unmatched junction bases: 13. This CDR3 contains 14 residues. The germline V gene encodes CDR1 SGHAT and CDR2 FQNNGV. CDR3 sequence (DNA): TGTGCCAGCAGCCAAGGACTAGCGGCCAATCAGGTGTATTTT. Translation: CASSQGLAANQVYF.

The rearrangement links TRBV6-6 to TRBJ2-7; 7 positions agree with TRBD2. Germline CDR1 is MNHNY and CDR2 is SVGAGI (reference sequence). The CDR3 consists of 14 residues. Unmatched junction bases numbered 7, after V lost 5 bases and J lost 3 bases. The CDR3 DNA reads TGTGCCAGCAGTCGCTTTCGGGGGGTCTACGAGCAGTACTTC. It translates to CASSRFRGVYEQYF.

The chain joins TRBV27 to TRBJ1-2; no clear D gene. Germline loops: CDR1 MNHEY, CDR2 SMNVEV (reference sequence). Trimming took 4 bases from V and 6 from J, leaving 18 bases between them. The CDR3 is 15 amino acids. The CDR3 region is CASSSPGLGNHGYTF. CDR3 in DNA: TGTGCCAGCAGTTCCCCCGGCCTGGGCAATCATGGCTACACCTTC.

This chain links TRBV7-9 with TRBJ2-3, with 12 bases identical to TRBD2. This CDR3 spans 16 amino acids. Germline V gene sequence: CDR1 SEHNR, CDR2 FQNEAQ (reference sequence). V was pared by 8 bases and J by 0 bases, with 6 bases of the junction left unmatched. The CDR3 loop reads CASALGLAGSTDTQYF. The CDR3 DNA reads as TGTGCCAGCGCCCTAGGACTAGCGGGAAGCACAGATACGCAGTATTTT.

This clone was seen once. The V call is TRBV25-1, the J call TRBJ2-5, with 14 positions matching TRBD2. CDR3 length equals 17 residues. Trimming took 4 bases from V and 5 from J; bases not matched to a gene: 9. Germline loops: CDR1 MGHDK, CDR2 SYGVNS. CDR3 residues: CASSAGTSGSGGETQYF. The CDR3, as DNA: TGTGCCAGCAGTGCCGGGACTAGCGGGAGCGGCGGGGAGACCCAGTACTTC. Complete variable domain (other parts from reference TRBV25-1 and TRBJ2-5): EADIYQTPRYLVIGTGKKITLECSQTMGHDKMYWYQQDPGMELHLIHYSYGVNSTEKGDLSSESTVSRIRTEHFPLTLESARPSHTSQYLCASSAGTSGSGGETQYFGPGTRLLVL.

The V call is TRBV5-8, the J call TRBJ1-1; no clear D gene. CDR1 is SGHTS and CDR2 is YDEGEE in the germline V gene. The CDR3 is made up of 12 amino acids. V was pared by 9 bases and J by 5 bases, with 14 bases between. CDR3 coding DNA: TGTGCCATGGCCCCTGTCTGGACTGAAGCTTTCTTT. It encodes CAMAPVWTEAFF.

This sequence joins TRBV19 and TRBJ1-3; TRBD1 is a possible D gene (6 bases). From germline, CDR1 is LNHDA and CDR2 SQIVND (reference sequence). The CDR3 is 16 amino acids. V was shortened by 6 bases and J by 2 bases, with 17 bases between the two germline ends. The CDR3 nucleotides read TGTGCCAGTAGATTAACAGGGCTCCACACTGGAAACACCATATATTTT. This gives the protein CASRLTGLHTGNTIYF.

V and J are TRBV28 and TRBJ2-3; 12 positions agree with TRBD2. V shed 5 bases, J shed 3 bases, and the junction held 6 bases outside the gene matches. Germline-derived CDR1 and CDR2 are MDHEN and SYDVKM. The CDR3 consists of 16 residues. CDR3 amino acids: CASSPPGLAGTDTQYF. CDR3 nucleotides: TGTGCCAGCAGTCCCCCCGGACTAGCGGGAACAGATACGCAGTATTTT.

The chain couples TRBV12-3 or TRBV12-4 to TRBJ1-5; TRBD1 matches 7 bases. This CDR3 region has 13 residues. V lost 6 bases to trimming and J lost 3 bases; unmatched junction nucleotides: 2. The CDR3 loop reads CASRGQNNQPQHF. The CDR3 DNA is TGTGCCAGCAGGGGACAGAACAATCAGCCCCAGCATTTT.

The chain recombines TRBV4-1 with TRBJ2-1; tentative D call: TRBD2 (6 bases). The CDR3 length is 13 residues. The germline V gene encodes CDR1 MGHRA and CDR2 YSYEKL. Trimming cost V 1 base and J 8 bases, with 9 bases left between them. The CDR3 DNA reads TGCGCCAGCAGCCAAGTCTGGGGGGATGAGCAGTTCTTC. This gives the protein CASSQVWGDEQFF.

V and J are TRBV4-1 and TRBJ1-4; 8 bases fit TRBD1. The germline V gene encodes CDR1 MGHRA and CDR2 YSYEKL. The CDR3 totals 15 residues. The V gene end was trimmed by 3 bases and the J gene end by 4 bases; junction bases not matched to a gene: 4. The CDR3 region is CASSQTGTGNEKLFF. CDR3 in DNA: TGCGCCAGCAGCCAGACCGGGACAGGTAATGAAAAACTGTTTTTT.

The chain combines TRBV6-5 with TRBJ2-5; D remains ambiguous. V lost 6 bases and J lost 5, with 16 bases in between. The germline CDR1 and CDR2 sequences are MNHEY and SVGAGI. The CDR3 sequence is 14 residues long. CDR3 residues: CASSSARSQETQYF. The CDR3 DNA reads TGTGCCAGCAGCTCCGCCCGTTCCCAGGAGACCCAGTACTTC.

The chain recombines TRBV4-1 with TRBJ2-7; D may be TRBD1 (7 bases). This CDR3 comprises 15 residues. Trimming cost V 1 base and J 5 bases, with 15 bases left between them. CDR1 and CDR2 from the germline V gene are MGHRA and YSYEKL. CDR3 DNA: TGCGCCAGCAGCCAAGGCGGGACAGCCGGCGACGAGCAGTACTTC. This translates into CASSQGGTAGDEQYF.